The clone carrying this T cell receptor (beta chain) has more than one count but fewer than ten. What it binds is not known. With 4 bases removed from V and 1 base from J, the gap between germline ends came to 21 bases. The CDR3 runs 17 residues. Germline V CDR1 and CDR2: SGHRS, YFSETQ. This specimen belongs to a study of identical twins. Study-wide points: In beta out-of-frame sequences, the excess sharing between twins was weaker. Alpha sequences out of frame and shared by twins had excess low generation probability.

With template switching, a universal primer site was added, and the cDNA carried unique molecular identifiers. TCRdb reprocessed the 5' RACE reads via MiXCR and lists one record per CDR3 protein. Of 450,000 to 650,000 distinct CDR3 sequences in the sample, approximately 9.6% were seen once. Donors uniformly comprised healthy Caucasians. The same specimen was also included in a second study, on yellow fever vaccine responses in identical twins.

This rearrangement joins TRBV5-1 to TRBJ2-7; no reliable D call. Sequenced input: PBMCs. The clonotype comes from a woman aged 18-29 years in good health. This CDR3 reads CASSIDSRFSGSYEQYF. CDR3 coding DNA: TGCGCCAGCAGCATCGACTCTAGATTCTCAGGATCCTACGAGCAGTACTTC.